The rows below give T cell receptor beta chains drawn from one sample of a study of T cells in Graves' hyperthyroidism and ophthalmopathy. TCRdb recomputed calls from the multiplex PCR reads with MiXCR, one row per CDR3 protein. Of approximately 520,000 distinct CDR3 sequences detected, roughly 20% appear once; the ten largest clones hold roughly 29%. The sequenced material came from blood. The source of these receptors is a man between 18 and 35 years old with Graves' hyperthyroidism. Both conserved end residues are part of each CDR3. A D gene is named only where the DNA matches it firmly. Clone size appears in some rows only: once, few, many, or a class for an expanded clone.

TRBJ1-3 TRBV12-3/TRBV12-4 - TRBD1 TGTGCCAGCACCTTAAGGACAGGGACGGGAAACACCATATATTTT CASTLRTGTGNTIYF
TRBJ1-5 TRBV6-1 many - TGTGCCAGCAGTGTGGGTGGACAGTCCAATCAGCCCCAGCATTTT CASSVGGQSNQPQHF
TRBJ2-5 TRBV19 - - TGTGCCAGTAGTATGGGGGGAAGAGAGACCCAGTACTTC CASSMGGRETQYF
TRBJ2-7 TRBV27 many - TGTGCCAGCAGTTTACTCGGACAGAGCTCCTACGAGCAGTACTTC CASSLLGQSSYEQYF
TRBJ1-1 TRBV2 many - TGTGCCAGCAGGGTAGCGGGGAACACTGAAGCTTTCTTT CASRVAGNTEAFF
TRBJ2-2 TRBV6-5 - TRBD1 TGTGCCAGCAGTTCCCAGGGACAGCTGATAACCGGGGAGCTGCTTTTT CASSSQGQLITGELLF
TRBJ2-2 TRBV7-7 many TRBD1 TGTGCTAGCAGCGCTGACGGGACAGGGAATCCCGGGGAGCTGTTTTTT CASSADGTGNPGELFF
TRBJ2-5 TRBV6-5 few - TGTGCCAGCAGGGGGGGGCGCGGGGAGACCCAGTACTTC CASRGGRGETQYF
TRBJ1-2 TRBV12-3/TRBV12-4 many - TGTGCCAGCGGACGGAGTTTCTATGGCTACACCTTC CASGRSFYGYTF
TRBJ2-3 TRBV5-1 - TRBD2 TGCGCCAGCAGCACTGCTAGCGGGGGGCCCCGGGGTTCAGGCACAGATACGCAGTATTTT CASSTASGGPRGSGTDTQYF